The text below deals with one T cell receptor (beta chain). The cohort comprised adults aged 18 to 89 years residing in 24 US areas. Which cohort a participant joined came from the clinical history participants gave. The germline V and J ends were trimmed by 6 bases and 5 bases, with 19 bases remaining between them. This CDR3 comprises 16 residues. CDR1 is LNHDA and CDR2 is SQIVND in the germline V gene (reference sequence). These data originate in a study of blood T cell repertoires in COVID-19. As for the study in general: Samples of COVID-19 (acute and convalescent) were obtained from the United States, Italy and Spain. From T cells, B-cell-depleted T cells, or PBMCs came the material, which was cDNA or gDNA.

The repertoire was sequenced with immunoSEQ multiplex PCR; TCRdb's copy has only in-frame clones and lacks some. Counted here are about 190,000 clones, around 76% occurring once; the ten biggest clones make up about a sixth. The chain combines TRBV19 with TRBJ2-2; the D gene is possibly TRBD2 (6 bases). The sequenced material came from PBMCs or T cells enriched from blood (not recorded which). This TCR came from a woman aged 50 to 65 with acute COVID-19. This chain's CDR3 is CASRRDSAMETGELFF. CDR3 nucleotides: TGTGCCAGTAGGAGGGACTCTGCGATGGAAACCGGGGAGCTGTTTTTT.